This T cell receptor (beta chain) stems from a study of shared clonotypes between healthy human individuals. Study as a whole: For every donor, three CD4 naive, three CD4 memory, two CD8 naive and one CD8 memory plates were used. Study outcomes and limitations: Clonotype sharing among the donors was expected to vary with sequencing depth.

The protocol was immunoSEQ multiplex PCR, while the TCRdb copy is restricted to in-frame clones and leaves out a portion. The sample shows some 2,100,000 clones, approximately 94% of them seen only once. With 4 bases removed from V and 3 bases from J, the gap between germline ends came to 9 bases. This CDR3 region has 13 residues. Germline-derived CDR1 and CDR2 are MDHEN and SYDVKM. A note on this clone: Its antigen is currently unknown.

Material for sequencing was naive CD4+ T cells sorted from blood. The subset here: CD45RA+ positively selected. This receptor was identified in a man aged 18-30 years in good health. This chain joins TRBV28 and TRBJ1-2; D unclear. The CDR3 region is CASSSSRDYGYTF. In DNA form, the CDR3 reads TGTGCCAGCAGTTCCTCTAGGGACTATGGCTACACCTTC.